This T cell receptor beta chain was retrieved from a study of T cell responses to AZD1222 COVID-19 vaccine. Generated by immunoSEQ multiplex PCR, the TCRdb table keeps only in-frame clones and is missing some. This sample yields roughly 100,000 clones, of which 88% are seen a single time; less than 9.5% belongs to the top ten. The specimen was peripheral blood, collected on day 0 of AZD1222 vaccination. The source is an adult in good health.

As DNA, the CDR3 is TGTGCCAGCTCACCGCCCTCAGGGAACTTATTGGGCGAGCAGTACTTC. Its translation is CASSPPSGNLLGEQYF. This chain joins TRBV18 and TRBJ2-7; D perhaps matches TRBD1 (5 bases). CDR1 is KGHSH and CDR2 is LQKENI in the germline V gene. This CDR3 region has 16 residues. V gave up 3 bases and J gave up 6 bases, with 21 bases separating them.